In this sample, the clone carrying this TCR beta chain turned up a few times. Its antigen is undetermined. This sample stems from a study of regulatory T cells in long-lasting Graves disease. Library construction for TCR beta used iRepertoire HTBI primers and Arm-PCR of CDR3 regions. TCRdb re-derived calls from the multiplex PCR reads in MiXCR, one entry per CDR3 protein. The sample has some 330,000 distinct CDR3 sequences; 20% to 25% are singletons. The time point here: persistent/refractory GD, antithyroid drugs over 5 years with positive TRAb. The TCR library was made from RNA extracted from PBMCs. From germline, CDR1 is SGDLS and CDR2 YYNGEE. CDR3 length: 15 amino acids. Unmatched junction bases numbered 7, after V lost 4 bases and J lost 2 bases. Findings and caveats of the study: New patients shared 750 to 1,000 public clonotypes, and persistent patients shared more, with about 2,500. Persistent-disease Graves' patients showed less TCR diversity than new cases.

The source is a middle-aged woman with Graves disease. The input for sequencing was peripheral blood mononuclear cells (PBMCs), taken when the disease was refractory, from a patient treated with antithyroid drugs. This chain connects TRBV9 to TRBJ2-3; 7 positions match TRBD2. CDR3 nucleotide sequence: TGTGCCAGCAGCCACTTAGCGGGTTTCACAGATACGCAGTATTTT. Amino acid sequence: CASSHLAGFTDTQYF.